This TCR beta chain was obtained from a study of STAT5B mutations in CD4+ large granular lymphocyte leukemia. Regarding the study as a whole: Higher CD4+ than CD8+ T-LGLL clonality might reflect small sample size. Without putative leukemic clones, patient CD4-sorted repertoires remained more clonal than healthy CD4+ repertoires.

CDR3 length equals 16 residues. The germline V gene has CDR1 LNHDA and CDR2 SQIVND (reference sequence). V dropped 6 bases and J dropped 1; count of bases not matched to a gene: 10. Measured with immunoSEQ multiplex PCR; TCRdb has only the in-frame clones, and not every one. The data show 20,000 to 25,000 clones, about 70% seen once. This clone was picked up a small number of times. No antigen is known for it. Sequencing input: CD4+ T cells from blood buffy coats. The sequence derives from a human donor in good health. The V and J genes are TRBV19 and TRBJ1-1; 8 nucleotides line up with TRBD1. The CDR3 is CASSYTDDRGNTEAFF. DNA for the CDR3: TGTGCCAGTAGCTACACCGATGACAGGGGGAACACTGAAGCTTTCTTT.